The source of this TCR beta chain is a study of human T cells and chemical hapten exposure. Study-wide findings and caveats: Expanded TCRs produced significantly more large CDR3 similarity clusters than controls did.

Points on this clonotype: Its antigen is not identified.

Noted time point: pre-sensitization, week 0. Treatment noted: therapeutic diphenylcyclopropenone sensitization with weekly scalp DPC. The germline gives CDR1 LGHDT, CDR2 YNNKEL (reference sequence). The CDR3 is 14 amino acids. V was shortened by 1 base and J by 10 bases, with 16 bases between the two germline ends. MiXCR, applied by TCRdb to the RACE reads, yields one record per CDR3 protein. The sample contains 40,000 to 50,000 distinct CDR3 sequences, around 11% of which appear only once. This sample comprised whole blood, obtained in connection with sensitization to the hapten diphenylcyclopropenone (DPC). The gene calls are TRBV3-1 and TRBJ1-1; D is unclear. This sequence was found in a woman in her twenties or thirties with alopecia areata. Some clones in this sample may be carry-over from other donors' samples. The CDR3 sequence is CASSQVGPAGRAFF. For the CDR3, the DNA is TGTGCCAGCAGCCAAGTAGGCCCGGCGGGGAGAGCTTTCTTT.